This T cell receptor beta chain was sequenced for a study of cytomegalovirus exposure and HLA in healthy donors. Points from the study as a whole: In a later analysis, across HLA loci, associated TCR counts were highest for DRB1, lowest for HLA-C.

Donors were ostensibly healthy at sampling, although undocumented immune exposures were probable. PCR employed 60 Vbeta and 13 Jbeta primers. Repertoires were generated with immunoSEQ multiplex PCR, while TCRdb's copy carries only in-frame clones and drops some. The sample carries over 150,000 clones, approximately 80% recorded once. To note about this clone: Antigen specificity is unknown.

Germline lookup yields CDR1 SGHTA and CDR2 FQGTGA. CDR3 size: 15 residues. Trimming shortened V by 7 bases and J by 1 base, and 16 bases separated the two germline ends. The sequence came from a man younger than 40 in good health and CMV-seronegative. The sample comprised PBMCs. This rearrangement joins TRBV7-3 to TRBJ1-1, with D maybe TRBD1 (6 bases). CDR3 nucleotides: TGTGCCAGCACCCCGGACAGCGGAAAGAACACTGAAGCTTTCTTT. Its protein is CASTPDSGKNTEAFF.